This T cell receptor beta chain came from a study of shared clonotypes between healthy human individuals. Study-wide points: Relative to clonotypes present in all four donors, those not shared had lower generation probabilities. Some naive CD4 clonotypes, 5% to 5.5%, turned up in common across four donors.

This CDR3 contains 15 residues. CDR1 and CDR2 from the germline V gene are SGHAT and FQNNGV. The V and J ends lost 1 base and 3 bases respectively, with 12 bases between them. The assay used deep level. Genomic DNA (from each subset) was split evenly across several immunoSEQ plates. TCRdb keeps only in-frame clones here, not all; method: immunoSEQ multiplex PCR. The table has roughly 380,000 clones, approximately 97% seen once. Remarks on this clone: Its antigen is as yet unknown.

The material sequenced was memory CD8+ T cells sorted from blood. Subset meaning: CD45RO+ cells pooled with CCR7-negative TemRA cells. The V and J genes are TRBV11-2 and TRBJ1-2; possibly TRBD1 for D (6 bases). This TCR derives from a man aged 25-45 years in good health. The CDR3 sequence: CASSLGGRQDYGYTF. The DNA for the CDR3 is TGTGCCAGCAGCTTAGGTGGTCGACAGGACTATGGCTACACCTTC.